This TCR beta chain was documented in a study of graft-versus-host responses after intestinal transplantation. Trimming removed 5 bases from V and 8 bases from J, with 14 bases in between. The CDR3 extends over 14 amino acids. Germline CDR1 and CDR2: SGHRS and YFSETQ. Libraries were prepared by immunoSEQ multiplex PCR; TCRdb keeps only in-frame clonotypes and omits some of them. Of some 48,000 clones listed, less than 85% were seen once; the top ten hold 0.45% to 0.55%. Note on this clone: Its antigen is currently unknown.

The rearrangement uses TRBV5-1 and TRBJ1-6; no reliable D call. This receptor was taken from a human donor who was the organ donor for an intestinal transplant. The sequences come from unstimulated CD4+ T cells sorted from spleen or lymph node cells, collected before transplant. CDR3 in DNA: TGCGCCAGCAGGGGCCCGGGTAGAGATTCACCCCTCCACTTT. Amino acids: CASRGPGRDSPLHF.